The 10 T cell receptor beta chains below were found in one sample sequenced in a study of OX40 agonist ivuxolimab in advanced cancers. Library method: the immunoSEQ multiplex PCR assay. TCRdb retrieved this table from immuneACCESS and kept in-frame rearrangements only. Not all clones are present; in checked studies, unresolved V genes account for under half, and no reason is known for the remainder. Counted in this sample were approximately 70,000 clones; 87% of them appeared once. The ten largest clonotypes hold approximately 1.3% of the sample. Material: CD4+ or CD8+ T cells sorted from blood, obtained in a trial of the OX40 agonist ivuxolimab. These receptors were collected from an adult with an advanced solid tumor such as melanoma, head and neck, liver or kidney cancer.

The rearrangement joins TRBV27 to TRBJ1-1; D may be TRBD1 (5 bases). From germline, CDR1 is MNHEY and CDR2 SMNVEV (reference sequence). With 5 bases removed from V and 5 bases from J, the gap between germline ends came to 15 bases. This CDR3 has 14 amino acids. CDR3 protein: CASSLGQGGTEAFF. Written as DNA, the CDR3 is TGTGCCAGCAGTCTCGGTCAGGGAGGGACTGAAGCTTTCTTT.

The CDR3 protein is CASSVFEELFF. The CDR3 nucleotides read TGTGCCAGCAGCGTATTCGAGGAGCTGTTTTTT. This chain joins TRBV11-2 and TRBJ2-2; no firm D call. Looked up from germline, CDR1 is SGHAT and CDR2 is FQNNGV. The ends were cut back, 5 bases at V and 10 bases at J, with 8 bases in the middle. There are 11 residues in the CDR3.

V is TRBV19 and J is TRBJ2-2; D is uncertain. The germline V gene has CDR1 LNHDA and CDR2 SQIVND (reference sequence). This CDR3 spans 15 amino acids. CDR3 in amino acids: CKRTPVSRDTGELFF. CDR3 coding DNA: TGTAAAAGGACCCCGGTCAGTAGAGACACCGGGGAGCTGTTTTTT.

The chain employs TRBV28 and TRBJ2-7, with D perhaps matching TRBD2 (7 bases). This CDR3 is 15 amino acids long. In germline, CDR1 is MDHEN, CDR2 SYDVKM. The V gene lost 5 bases and the J gene lost 0 bases, with 14 bases spanning the gap. The CDR3: CASSQPGGHSYEQYF. In DNA form, the CDR3 reads TGTGCCAGCAGTCAACCGGGGGGACACTCCTACGAGCAGTACTTC.

The CDR3 loop reads CASSFGRDEQYF. CDR3 DNA: TGTGCCAGCAGCTTCGGTCGCGACGAGCAGTACTTC. This chain joins TRBV7-9 and TRBJ2-7; D gene uncertain. V was pared by 3 bases and J by 5 bases, with 8 bases between. The CDR3 runs to 12 residues. Germline-derived CDR1 and CDR2 are SEHNR and FQNEAQ (reference sequence).

V and J are TRBV11-2 and TRBJ1-5; 10 bases fit TRBD1. After removal of 7 bases from V and 7 bases from J, the junction contained 16 bases not matched to a gene. Germline CDR1 reads SGHAT; CDR2 reads FQNNGV. The CDR3 covers 17 residues. This CDR3 reads CASKCRGTGVRGQPQHF. The CDR3 nucleotides read TGTGCCAGCAAATGCCGTGGGACAGGGGTTAGAGGACAGCCCCAGCATTTT.

This clone was counted once. The genes are TRBV6-5 and TRBJ2-1; TRBD2 aligns across 10 bases. V lost 1 base and J lost 8; bases outside the gene matches: 8. The germline V gene has CDR1 MNHEY and CDR2 SVGAGI. CDR3 length: 16 residues. As DNA, the CDR3 is TGTGCCAGCAGTTACTATCAGCGGGAGGGCCGAGATGAGCAGTTCTTC. Its translation: CASSYYQREGRDEQFF.

V and J are TRBV18 and TRBJ2-7, with 7 positions matching TRBD1. V was clipped by 3 bases and J by 7 bases; unmatched bases: 9. The CDR3 covers 14 residues. Germline CDR1 and CDR2: KGHSH and LQKENI. The DNA of the CDR3 is TGTGCCAGCTCACCTGGGGGACAGCAAGGGGAGCAGTACTTC. This codes for CASSPGGQQGEQYF.

The chain has TRBV27 and TRBJ2-5; TRBD2 matches 12 bases. The CDR3 has 14 amino acids. The ends lost 5 bases at V and 5 bases at J; junction bases unmatched: 3. The germline gives CDR1 MNHEY, CDR2 SMNVEV (reference sequence). CDR3 amino acids: CASSRGTSGETQYF. The CDR3 coding sequence is TGTGCCAGCAGTCGCGGGACTAGCGGGGAGACCCAGTACTTC.

The chain has TRBV11-2 and TRBJ2-1; perhaps TRBD1 as D (7 bases). The ends were cut back, 2 bases at V and 6 bases at J, with 11 bases in the middle. The CDR3 has 14 residues. The V gene's germline CDR1 is SGHAT and CDR2 FQNNGV. The CDR3: CASSLYRGGNEQFF. The CDR3 bases are TGTGCCAGCAGCTTATACAGGGGAGGCAATGAGCAGTTCTTC.